Listed below are T cell receptor beta chains from one sample, sequenced in a study of blood T cell repertoires in COVID-19. The method was immunoSEQ multiplex PCR; TCRdb's version includes in-frame clones alone and lacks a portion of them. The repertoire includes about 470,000 clones, roughly 90% of them detected once, and around 0.64% sits in the top ten. The sequenced sample consisted of PBMCs or T cells enriched from blood (not recorded which). The receptors derive from a young woman who had recovered from COVID-19. Both conserved end residues are part of each CDR3. A D gene is named only where the DNA matches it firmly.

J gene,D gene,V gene,CDR3 protein,CDR3 DNA
TRBJ1-2,-,TRBV3-1/TRBV3-2,CASSLKVGYGYTF,TGTGCCAGCAGCCTCAAGGTCGGGTATGGCTACACCTTC
TRBJ1-2,-,TRBV28,CASSAAPANYGYTF,TGTGCCAGCAGTGCAGCGCCGGCTAACTATGGCTACACCTTC
TRBJ1-5,TRBD1,TRBV10-2,CASSDGIGQGGPQHF,TGCGCCAGCAGTGATGGCATCGGACAGGGAGGTCCCCAGCATTTT
TRBJ2-1,-,TRBV10-1,CASSPHRDNEQFF,TGCGCCAGCAGTCCTCACAGAGACAATGAGCAGTTCTTC
TRBJ1-5,-,TRBV7-8,CASSLAREWGQPQHF,TGTGCCAGCAGCTTAGCCAGGGAATGGGGTCAGCCCCAGCATTTT
TRBJ2-5,TRBD2,TRBV5-1,CASSALAGGLETQYF,TGCGCCAGCAGCGCACTAGCGGGGGGGCTGGAGACCCAGTACTTC
TRBJ1-2,TRBD1,TRBV19,CASNSGGGYGYTF,TGTGCCAGTAATTCAGGGGGCGGCTATGGCTACACCTTC
TRBJ1-1,-,TRBV2,CATMTEMNTEAFF,TGTGCCACCATGACAGAAATGAACACTGAAGCTTTCTTT
TRBJ2-7,TRBD2,TRBV7-9,CASSQTSGGGTYEQYF,TGTGCCAGTTCCCAGACCAGCGGGGGGGGAACCTACGAGCAGTACTTC
TRBJ1-2,TRBD1,TRBV5-1,CASSFDFEVQTGNYGYTF,TGCGCCAGCAGCTTTGACTTCGAGGTCCAGACAGGGAACTATGGCTACACCTTC